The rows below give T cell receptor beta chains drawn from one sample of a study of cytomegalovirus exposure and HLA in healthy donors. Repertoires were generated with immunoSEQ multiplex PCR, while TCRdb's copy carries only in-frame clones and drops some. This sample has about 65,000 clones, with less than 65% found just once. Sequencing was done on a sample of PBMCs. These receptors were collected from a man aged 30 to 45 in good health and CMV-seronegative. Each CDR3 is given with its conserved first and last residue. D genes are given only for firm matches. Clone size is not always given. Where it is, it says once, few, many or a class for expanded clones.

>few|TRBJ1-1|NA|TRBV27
CASSFWQAGTEAFF
TGTGCCAGCAGTTTCTGGCAGGCGGGCACTGAAGCTTTCTTT
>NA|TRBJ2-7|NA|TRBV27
CASSLSVRGYEQYF
TGTGCCAGCAGTTTGAGTGTCCGGGGCTACGAGCAGTACTTC
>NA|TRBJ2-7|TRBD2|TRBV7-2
CASSYESRENYEQYF
TGTGCCAGCAGCTATGAATCGCGGGAGAACTACGAGCAGTACTTC
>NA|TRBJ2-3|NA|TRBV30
CAWSVSRAGQYF
TGTGCCTGGAGTGTAAGTAGGGCGGGGCAGTATTTT
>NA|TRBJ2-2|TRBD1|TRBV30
CAWSKGTGNTGELFF
TGTGCCTGGAGTAAGGGGACAGGGAACACCGGGGAGCTGTTTTTT
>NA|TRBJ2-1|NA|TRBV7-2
CASSLALVLLSYNEQFF
TGTGCCAGCAGCTTAGCGCTAGTTCTGCTGTCCTACAATGAGCAGTTCTTC
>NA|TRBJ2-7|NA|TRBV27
CASSSQGMDYEQYF
TGTGCCAGCAGTTCCCAGGGGATGGACTACGAGCAGTACTTC
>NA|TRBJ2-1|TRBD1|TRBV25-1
CASREQGTGINEQFF
TGTGCCAGCAGAGAGCAGGGGACAGGGATCAATGAGCAGTTCTTC
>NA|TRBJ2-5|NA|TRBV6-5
CASKRGGYQETQYF
TGTGCCAGCAAGAGGGGGGGGTACCAAGAGACCCAGTACTTC
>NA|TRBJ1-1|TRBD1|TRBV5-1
CASSWGDRGPEAFF
TGCGCCAGCAGCTGGGGGGACAGGGGACCTGAAGCTTTCTTT
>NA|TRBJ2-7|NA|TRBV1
CTSSQRLVSYEQYF
TGCACCAGCAGCCAGCGTTTGGTCTCCTACGAGCAGTACTTC
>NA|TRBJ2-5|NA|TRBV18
CASSQGAMGETQYF
TGTGCCAGCTCACAAGGGGCAATGGGAGAGACCCAGTACTTC
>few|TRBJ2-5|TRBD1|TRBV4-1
CASSQDLGQGSSETQYF
TGCGCCAGCAGCCAAGATTTAGGACAGGGGTCAAGTGAGACCCAGTACTTC
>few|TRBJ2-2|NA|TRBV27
CASSYLNTGELFF
TGTGCCAGCAGTTATCTGAACACCGGGGAGCTGTTTTTT
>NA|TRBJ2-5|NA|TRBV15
CATSRVSSIQETQYF
TGTGCCACCAGCAGAGTTTCGAGCATCCAAGAGACCCAGTACTTC
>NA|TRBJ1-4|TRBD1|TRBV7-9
CASSERDRVNEKLFF
TGTGCCAGCAGCGAAAGGGACAGGGTGAATGAAAAACTGTTTTTT
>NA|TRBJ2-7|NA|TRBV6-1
CASTPGNSYEQYF
TGTGCCAGTACTCCCGGGAACTCCTACGAGCAGTACTTC
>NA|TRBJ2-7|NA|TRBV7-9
CASIDGGQPYEQYF
TGTGCCAGCATCGACGGGGGACAGCCCTACGAGCAGTACTTC
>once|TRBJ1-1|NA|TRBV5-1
CASSLGGGRTEAFF
TGCGCCAGCAGCTTGGGCGGAGGGAGGACTGAAGCTTTCTTT
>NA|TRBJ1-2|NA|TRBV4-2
CASSQEVLRYGYTF
TGTGCCAGCAGCCAAGAGGTCCTACGTTATGGCTACACCTTC
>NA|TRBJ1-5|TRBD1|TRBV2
CATSQGAQDQPQHF
TGTGCCACCTCACAGGGGGCGCAGGACCAGCCCCAGCATTTT
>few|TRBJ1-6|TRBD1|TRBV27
CASTGDRDYNSPLHF
TGTGCCAGCACTGGGGACAGGGACTATAATTCACCCCTCCACTTT
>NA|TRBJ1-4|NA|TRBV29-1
CSGKRGASEKLFF
TGCAGCGGGAAACGGGGGGCTAGCGAAAAACTGTTTTTT
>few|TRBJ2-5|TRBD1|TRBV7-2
CASSPTGRTQYF
TGTGCCAGCAGCCCGACAGGGCGGACCCAGTACTTC
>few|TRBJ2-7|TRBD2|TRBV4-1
CASSHLAGANYEQYF
TGCGCCAGCAGCCACTTAGCGGGGGCCAACTACGAGCAGTACTTC
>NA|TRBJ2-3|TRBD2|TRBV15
CATSPERGGLPDTQYF
TGTGCCACCAGCCCTGAGCGGGGGGGCCTCCCAGATACGCAGTATTTT
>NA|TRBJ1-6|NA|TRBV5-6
CASSLGGPNSPLHF
TGTGCCAGCAGCTTGGGGGGGCCGAATTCACCCCTCCACTTT
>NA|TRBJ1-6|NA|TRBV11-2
CASSPPAGRAGESPLHF
TGTGCCAGCAGCCCCCCCGCCGGGCGGGCCGGGGAGTCACCCCTCCACTTT
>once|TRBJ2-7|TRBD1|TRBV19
CASSGTVSSYEQYF
TGTGCCAGTAGTGGGACAGTCAGCTCCTACGAGCAGTACTTC
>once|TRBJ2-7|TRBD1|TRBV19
CASSPRDRGPYEQYF
TGTGCCAGTAGTCCCCGGGACAGGGGCCCCTACGAGCAGTACTTC
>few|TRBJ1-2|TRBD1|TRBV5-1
CASSLSGQGSGDYGYTF
TGCGCCAGCAGCTTGTCGGGACAGGGCTCAGGAGACTATGGCTACACCTTC
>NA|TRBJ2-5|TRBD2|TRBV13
CASSLAGGQETQYF
TGTGCCAGCAGCTTAGCGGGGGGGCAAGAGACCCAGTACTTC
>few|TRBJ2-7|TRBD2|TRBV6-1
CASKNSGDSYEQYF
TGTGCCAGCAAAAATAGCGGGGACTCCTACGAGCAGTACTTC